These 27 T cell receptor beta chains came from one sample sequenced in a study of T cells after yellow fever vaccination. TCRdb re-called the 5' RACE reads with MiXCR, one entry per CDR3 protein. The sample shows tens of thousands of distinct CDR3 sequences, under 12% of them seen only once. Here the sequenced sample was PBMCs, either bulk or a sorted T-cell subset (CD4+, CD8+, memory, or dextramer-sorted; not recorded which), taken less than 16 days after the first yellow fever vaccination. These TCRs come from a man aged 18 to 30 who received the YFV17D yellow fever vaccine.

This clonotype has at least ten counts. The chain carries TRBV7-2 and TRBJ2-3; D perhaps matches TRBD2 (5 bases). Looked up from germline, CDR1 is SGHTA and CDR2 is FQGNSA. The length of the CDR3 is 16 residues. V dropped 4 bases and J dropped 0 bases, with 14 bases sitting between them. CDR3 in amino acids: CASSWAGVGSTDTQYF. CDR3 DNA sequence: TGTGCCAGCAGCTGGGCGGGTGTGGGTAGCACAGATACGCAGTATTTT. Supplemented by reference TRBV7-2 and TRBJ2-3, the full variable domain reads GAGVSQSPSNKVTEKGKDVELRCDPISGHTALYWYRQSLGQGLEFLIYFQGNSAPDKSGLPSDRFSAERTGGSVSTLTIQRTQQEDSAVYLCASSWAGVGSTDTQYFGPGTRLTVL.

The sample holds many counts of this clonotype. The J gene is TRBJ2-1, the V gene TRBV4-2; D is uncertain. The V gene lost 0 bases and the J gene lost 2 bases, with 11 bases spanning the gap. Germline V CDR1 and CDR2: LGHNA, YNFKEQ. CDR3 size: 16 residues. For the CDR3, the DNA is TGTGCCAGCAGCCAAGAAGTATCGAGTACCTACAATGAGCAGTTCTTC. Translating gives CASSQEVSSTYNEQFF.

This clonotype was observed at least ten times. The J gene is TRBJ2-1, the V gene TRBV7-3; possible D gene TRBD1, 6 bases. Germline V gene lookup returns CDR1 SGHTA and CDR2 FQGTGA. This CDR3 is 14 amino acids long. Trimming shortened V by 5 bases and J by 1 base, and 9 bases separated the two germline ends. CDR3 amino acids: CASSPGVSYNEQFF. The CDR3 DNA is TGTGCCAGCAGCCCAGGGGTATCCTACAATGAGCAGTTCTTC.

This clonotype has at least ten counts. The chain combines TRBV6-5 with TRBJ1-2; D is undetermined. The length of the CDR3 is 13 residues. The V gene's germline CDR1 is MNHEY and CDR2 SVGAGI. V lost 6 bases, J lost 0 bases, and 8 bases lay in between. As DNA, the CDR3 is TGTGCCAGCAGGGCGACAACTAACTATGGCTACACCTTC. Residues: CASRATTNYGYTF.

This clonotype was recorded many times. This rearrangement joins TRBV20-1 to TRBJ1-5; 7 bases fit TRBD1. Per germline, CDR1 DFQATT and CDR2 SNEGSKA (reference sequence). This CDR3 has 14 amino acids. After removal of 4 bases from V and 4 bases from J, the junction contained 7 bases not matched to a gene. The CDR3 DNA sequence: TGCAGTGCTATACCAGGGGGACCAAATCAGCCCCAGCATTTT. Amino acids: CSAIPGGPNQPQHF.

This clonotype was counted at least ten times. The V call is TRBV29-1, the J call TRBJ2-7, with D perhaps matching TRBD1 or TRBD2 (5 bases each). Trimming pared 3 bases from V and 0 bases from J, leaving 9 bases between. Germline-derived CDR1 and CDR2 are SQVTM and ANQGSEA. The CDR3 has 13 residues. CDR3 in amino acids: CSVEGDLSYEQYF. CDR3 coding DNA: TGCAGCGTTGAGGGGGACCTCTCCTACGAGCAGTACTTC.

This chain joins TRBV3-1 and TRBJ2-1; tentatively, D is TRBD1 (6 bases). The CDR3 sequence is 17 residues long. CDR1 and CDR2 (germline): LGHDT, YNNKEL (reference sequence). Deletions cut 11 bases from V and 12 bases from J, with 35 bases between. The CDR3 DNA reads TGTGCCTCCACCCAGGGGAAAGGGGTTTACTTTATTAGCCCGCAGTTCTTC. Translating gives CASTQGKGVYFISPQFF.

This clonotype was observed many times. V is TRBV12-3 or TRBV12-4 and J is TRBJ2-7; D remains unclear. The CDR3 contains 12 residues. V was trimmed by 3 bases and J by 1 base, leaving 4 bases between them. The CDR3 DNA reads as TGTGCCAGCAGTTTCGAATCCTACGAGCAGTACTTC. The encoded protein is CASSFESYEQYF.

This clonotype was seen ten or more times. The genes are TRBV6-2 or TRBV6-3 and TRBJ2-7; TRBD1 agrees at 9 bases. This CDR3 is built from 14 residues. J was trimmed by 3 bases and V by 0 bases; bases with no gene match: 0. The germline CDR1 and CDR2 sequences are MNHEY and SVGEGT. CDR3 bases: TGTGCCAGCAGTTACTCGACAGGGGGCTACGAGCAGTACGTC. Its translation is CASSYSTGGYEQYV.

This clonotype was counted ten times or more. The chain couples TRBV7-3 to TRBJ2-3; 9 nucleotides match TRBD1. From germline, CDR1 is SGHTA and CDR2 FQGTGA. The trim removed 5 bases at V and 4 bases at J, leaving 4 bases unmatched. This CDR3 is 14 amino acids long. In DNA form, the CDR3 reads TGTGCCAGCAGCCCCGGGACAGGGCCAGATACGCAGTATTTT. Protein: CASSPGTGPDTQYF.

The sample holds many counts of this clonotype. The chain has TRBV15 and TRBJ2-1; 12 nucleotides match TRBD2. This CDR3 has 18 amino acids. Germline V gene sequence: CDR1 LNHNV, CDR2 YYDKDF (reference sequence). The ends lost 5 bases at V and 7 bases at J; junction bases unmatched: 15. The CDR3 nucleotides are TGTGCCACCAGCCCCCGGGCCCCTCTAGCGGGGGGGATTAATGAGCAGTTCTTC. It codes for CATSPRAPLAGGINEQFF.

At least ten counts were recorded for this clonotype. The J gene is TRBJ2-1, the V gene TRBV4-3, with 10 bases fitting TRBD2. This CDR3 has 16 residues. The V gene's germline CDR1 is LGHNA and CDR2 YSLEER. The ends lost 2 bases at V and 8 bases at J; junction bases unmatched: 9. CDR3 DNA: TGCGCCAGCAGCCAAATTGTTGCTAGCGGGGGCTATGAGCAGTTCTTC. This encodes CASSQIVASGGYEQFF.

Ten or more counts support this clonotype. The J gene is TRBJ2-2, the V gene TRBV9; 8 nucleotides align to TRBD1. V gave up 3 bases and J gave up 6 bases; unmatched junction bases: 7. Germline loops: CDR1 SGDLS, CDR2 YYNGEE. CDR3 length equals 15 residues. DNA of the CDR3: TGTGCCAGCAGCGGAACAGGGGGTTACTCCGGGGAGCTGTTTTTT. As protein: CASSGTGGYSGELFF.

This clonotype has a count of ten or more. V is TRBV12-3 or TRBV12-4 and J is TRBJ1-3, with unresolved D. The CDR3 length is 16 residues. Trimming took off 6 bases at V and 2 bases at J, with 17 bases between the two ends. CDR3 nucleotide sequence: TGTGCCAGCAGCTACCTAGCCCCATCGACTGGAAACACCATATATTTT. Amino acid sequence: CASSYLAPSTGNTIYF.

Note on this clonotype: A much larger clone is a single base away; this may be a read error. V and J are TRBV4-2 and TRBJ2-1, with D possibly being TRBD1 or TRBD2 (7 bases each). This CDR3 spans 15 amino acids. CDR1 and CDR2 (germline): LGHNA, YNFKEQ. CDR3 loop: CASVTAGGAVDERFF. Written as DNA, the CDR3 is TGTGCCAGCGTAACGGCAGGGGGGGCCGTAGATGAGCGGTTCTTC.

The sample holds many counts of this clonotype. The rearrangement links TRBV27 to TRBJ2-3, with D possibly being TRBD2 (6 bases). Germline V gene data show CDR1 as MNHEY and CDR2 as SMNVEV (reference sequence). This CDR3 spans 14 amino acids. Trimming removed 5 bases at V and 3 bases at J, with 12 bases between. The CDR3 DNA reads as TGTGCCAGCAGTCTCTTACTAGCAACAGATACGCAGTATTTT. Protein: CASSLLLATDTQYF.

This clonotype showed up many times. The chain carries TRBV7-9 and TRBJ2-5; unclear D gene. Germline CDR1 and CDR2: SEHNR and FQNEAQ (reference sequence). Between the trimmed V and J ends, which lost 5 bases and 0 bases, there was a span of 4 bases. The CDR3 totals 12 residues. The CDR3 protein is CASSLYQETQYF. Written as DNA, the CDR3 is TGTGCCAGCAGCCTGTACCAAGAGACCCAGTACTTC.

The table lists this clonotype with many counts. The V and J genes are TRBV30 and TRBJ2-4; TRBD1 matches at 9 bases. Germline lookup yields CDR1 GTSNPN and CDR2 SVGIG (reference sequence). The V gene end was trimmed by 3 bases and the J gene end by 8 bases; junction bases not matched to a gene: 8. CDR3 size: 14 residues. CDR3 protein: CAWSERDRAHIQYF. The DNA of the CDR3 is TGTGCCTGGAGCGAACGGGACAGGGCGCACATTCAGTACTTC.

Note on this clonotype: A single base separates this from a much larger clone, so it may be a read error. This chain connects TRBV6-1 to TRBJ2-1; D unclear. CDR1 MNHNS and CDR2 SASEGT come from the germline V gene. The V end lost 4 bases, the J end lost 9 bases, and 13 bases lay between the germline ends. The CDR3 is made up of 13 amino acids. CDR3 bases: TGTGCCAGCAGTGGCAACTCCTGTGGTGAGCAGTTCTTC. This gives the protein CASSGNSCGEQFF.

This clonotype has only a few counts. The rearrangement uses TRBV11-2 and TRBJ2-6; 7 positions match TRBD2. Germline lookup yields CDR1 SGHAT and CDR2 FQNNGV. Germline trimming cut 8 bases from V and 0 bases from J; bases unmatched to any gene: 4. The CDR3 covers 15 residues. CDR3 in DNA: TGTGCCAGCGGGAGGGCCTCCTCTGGGGCCAACGTCCTGACTTTC. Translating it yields CASGRASSGANVLTF.

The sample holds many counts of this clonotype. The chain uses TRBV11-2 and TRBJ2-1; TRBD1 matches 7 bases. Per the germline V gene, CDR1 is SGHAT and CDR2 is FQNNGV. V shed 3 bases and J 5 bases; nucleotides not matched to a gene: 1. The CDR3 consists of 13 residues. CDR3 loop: CASSLDRHNEQFF. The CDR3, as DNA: TGTGCCAGCAGCTTGGACAGGCACAATGAGCAGTTCTTC.

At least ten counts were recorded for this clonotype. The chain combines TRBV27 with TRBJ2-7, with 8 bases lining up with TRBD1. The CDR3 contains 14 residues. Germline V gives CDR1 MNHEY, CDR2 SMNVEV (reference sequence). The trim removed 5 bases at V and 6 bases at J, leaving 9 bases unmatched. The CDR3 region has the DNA TGTGCCAGCAGTCGCCGACAGGGGCTTGGCGAGCAGTACGTC. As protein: CASSRRQGLGEQYV.

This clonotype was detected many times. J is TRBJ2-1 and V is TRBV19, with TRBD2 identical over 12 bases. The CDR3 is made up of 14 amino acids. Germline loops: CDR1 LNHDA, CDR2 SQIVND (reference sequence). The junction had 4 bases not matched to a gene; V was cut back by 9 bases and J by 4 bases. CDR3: CASTGLAGYNEQFF. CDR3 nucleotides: TGTGCCAGCACAGGACTAGCGGGGTACAATGAGCAGTTCTTC.

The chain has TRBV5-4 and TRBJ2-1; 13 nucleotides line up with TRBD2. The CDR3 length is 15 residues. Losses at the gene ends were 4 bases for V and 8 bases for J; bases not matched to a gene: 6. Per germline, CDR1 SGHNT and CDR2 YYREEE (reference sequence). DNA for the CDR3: TGTGCCAGCAGCAAAACTAGCGGGGGGGCCGATGAGCAGTTCTTC. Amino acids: CASSKTSGGADEQFF.

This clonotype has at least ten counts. The CDR3 sequence is CASRTRRGQVGVRDQPQHF. Here the CDR3 DNA reads TGTGCCAGCAGGACCCGGAGGGGACAGGTCGGTGTGAGGGATCAGCCCCAGCATTTT. The rearrangement joins TRBV6-4 to TRBJ1-5, with 8 bases matching TRBD1. The germline V gene has CDR1 MRHNA and CDR2 SNTAGT. The trim removed 6 bases at V and 5 bases at J, leaving 21 bases unmatched. The CDR3 length is 19 residues.

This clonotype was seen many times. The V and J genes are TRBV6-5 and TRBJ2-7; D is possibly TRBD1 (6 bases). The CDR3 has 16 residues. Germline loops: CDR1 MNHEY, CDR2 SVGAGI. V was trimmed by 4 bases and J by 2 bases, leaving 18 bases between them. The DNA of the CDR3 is TGTGCCAGCAGTTGGGTACAGGGATATACTCCCTACGAGCAGTACTTC. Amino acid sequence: CASSWVQGYTPYEQYF.

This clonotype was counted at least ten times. In nucleotides, the CDR3 is TGTGCCAGCAGCAAAGGACGGGGGGCTTCACCCCTCCACTTT. Protein product: CASSKGRGASPLHF. The chain employs TRBV7-2 and TRBJ1-6; D is perhaps TRBD1 (6 bases). CDR1 SGHTA and CDR2 FQGNSA come from the germline V gene. The length of the CDR3 is 14 residues. With 5 bases removed from V and 9 bases from J, the gap between germline ends came to 14 bases.